This TCR beta chain was obtained from a study of shared clonotypes between healthy human individuals (TCRdb year 2020). With regard to the full study: The cohort included a few men and two women between 18 and 49 years of age. Each donor's leukapheresis produced roughly between roughly 0.94 and 9.5 billion PBMCs. Libraries were prepared and TCR repertoires were sequenced by different laboratories using diverse techniques, in order to increase sequencing depth and limit assay-specific biases. Per donor, three plates each were used for CD4 naive and CD4 memory, two for CD8 naive, and one for CD8 memory. To estimate repertoire size and how much clonotype sharing occurs between individuals, the study deeply sequenced the blood TCR repertoires of several healthy adults.

The germline V gene sets CDR1 to SGDLS and CDR2 to YYNGEE. From the cysteine through the phenylalanine, the CDR3 covers 14 amino acids. Solely the CDR3 DNA is kept, with 42 bases framed from the first base. Relative to germline, V is missing 3 bases and J is missing 7 bases, with 7 bases of the junction outside any gene match. Using the deep immunoSEQ assay, multiplex PCR amplified TCR CDR3 regions from genomic DNA. Extracted genomic DNA from each cell subset was distributed evenly across all wells of several immunoSEQ 96-well plates, and each plate was treated as a replicate. Each replicate PCR for sorted subsets received approximately 200 ng genomic DNA, equal to about 29,000 T cell genomes. Purified libraries were quantified with a Qubit 3.0 fluorometer, sized on a Bioanalyzer 2100, and re-quantified with the KAPA Library Quantification kit. Every immunoSEQ 96-well plate was sequenced on a dedicated single-read 150-cycle Illumina NextSeq 550 flow cell. Regarding the original processing steps: Because the immunoSEQ output held only junctional sequences and lacked quality scores, the filtering could not match the filtering applied to full-length reads. Sequences were annotated with PyIR, a Python wrapper for IgBLAST v1.9, and V/J genes and CDR3 were assigned using IMGT germline references. Any read was removed if the V/J assignment was weak (E-value above 1e-6), the CDR3 was missing, or the read contained stop codons, out-of-frame junctions, or ambiguous translated residues. V3J clonotypes were defined by identical inferred V gene, J gene, and CDR3 amino acid sequence. Percentage overlap between repertoires was computed as shared unique clonotypes divided by the size of the smaller repertoire. Richness of each repertoire was evaluated using RTK rarefaction, the Chao1 estimator, and Recon v2.1 estimates of unobserved clonotypes. Generation probabilities were computed with OLGA for all TCRbeta clonotypes obtained by the gDNA method from several donors. Drawn from immuneACCESS, this table holds only the in-frame rearrangements with V and J called that TCRdb kept. Clones are partly lost; checked studies trace under half to an unresolved V gene and leave the rest unexplained. The DNA was the basis for D and trimming; V, J and clone size are from that table. The sample profile shows 400,000 to 600,000 clones; about 96% of them were found once. Nearly 0.065% of the sample lies in the top ten.

The paper's findings and limits, for the study overall: Incomplete sequencing was indicated by rarefaction of sorted-subset datasets, despite the large sequencing depth. The small number of donors limited the genetic and exposure-history diversity represented. Clonotypes shared by all four sorted-subset donors showed higher generation probabilities than non-shared clonotypes. Naive subsets generally had larger estimated clonotype richness than memory subsets. Only blood was sampled, and tissue TCR repertoires likely differ from those in blood. Based on pairwise subsampling, the degree of clonotype sharing among donors was expected to be affected by sequencing depth. Sharing across several donors was observed for approximately 5% of naive CD4, less than 4% of naive CD8, 2% to 2.5% of memory CD4, and over 0.3% of memory CD8 clonotypes.

Healthy HIV-negative adults with no recently reported acute infections or vaccinations were included as donors. Every donor was a Caucasian adult residing in Nashville, Tennessee, USA. CD4+ T cells were enriched through magnetic negative selection, after which naive cells were positively selected on CD45RA and the remaining negative fraction served as the memory subset. Blood was obtained by leukapheresis, after which PBMCs were separated by Ficoll-Histopaque density gradient centrifugation and cryopreserved in liquid nitrogen vapor phase. Analytical flow cytometry was used to check the purity and quantity of every magnetically sorted T cell population. Each sorted fraction had its genomic DNA isolated and then quantified by UV absorbance on a Nanodrop 2000c. Note on this clone: Its antigen is not yet known. No base qualities exist here, and no much larger clone lies one base off it.

The chain is assembled from TRBV9 and TRBJ2-7; 10 middle bases align to TRBD1. Sequenced sample: naive CD4+ T cells sorted from blood. Taken with the paper, the label for cell subset or site translates to: CD45RA+ positively selected. The sequence was obtained from a woman younger than 45 in good health. In nucleotide form, the sequence is TGTGCCAGCAGCGAGGGGACAGGGGCTGTGGAGCAGTACTTC. This is translated as CASSEGTGAVEQYF.